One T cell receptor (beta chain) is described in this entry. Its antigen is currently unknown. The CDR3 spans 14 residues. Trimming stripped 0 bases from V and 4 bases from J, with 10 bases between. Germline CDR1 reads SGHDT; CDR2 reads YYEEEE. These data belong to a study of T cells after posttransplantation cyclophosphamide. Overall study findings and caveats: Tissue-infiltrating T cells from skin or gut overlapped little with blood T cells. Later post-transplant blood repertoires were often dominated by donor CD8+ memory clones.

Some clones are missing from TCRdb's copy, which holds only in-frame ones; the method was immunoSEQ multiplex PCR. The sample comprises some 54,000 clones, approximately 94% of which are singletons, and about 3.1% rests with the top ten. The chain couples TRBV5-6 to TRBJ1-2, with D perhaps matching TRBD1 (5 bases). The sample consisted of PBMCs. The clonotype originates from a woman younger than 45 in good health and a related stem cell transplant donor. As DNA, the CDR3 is TGTGCCAGCAGCTTGGCCGGGGGGGGCTATGGCTACACCTTC. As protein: CASSLAGGGYGYTF.